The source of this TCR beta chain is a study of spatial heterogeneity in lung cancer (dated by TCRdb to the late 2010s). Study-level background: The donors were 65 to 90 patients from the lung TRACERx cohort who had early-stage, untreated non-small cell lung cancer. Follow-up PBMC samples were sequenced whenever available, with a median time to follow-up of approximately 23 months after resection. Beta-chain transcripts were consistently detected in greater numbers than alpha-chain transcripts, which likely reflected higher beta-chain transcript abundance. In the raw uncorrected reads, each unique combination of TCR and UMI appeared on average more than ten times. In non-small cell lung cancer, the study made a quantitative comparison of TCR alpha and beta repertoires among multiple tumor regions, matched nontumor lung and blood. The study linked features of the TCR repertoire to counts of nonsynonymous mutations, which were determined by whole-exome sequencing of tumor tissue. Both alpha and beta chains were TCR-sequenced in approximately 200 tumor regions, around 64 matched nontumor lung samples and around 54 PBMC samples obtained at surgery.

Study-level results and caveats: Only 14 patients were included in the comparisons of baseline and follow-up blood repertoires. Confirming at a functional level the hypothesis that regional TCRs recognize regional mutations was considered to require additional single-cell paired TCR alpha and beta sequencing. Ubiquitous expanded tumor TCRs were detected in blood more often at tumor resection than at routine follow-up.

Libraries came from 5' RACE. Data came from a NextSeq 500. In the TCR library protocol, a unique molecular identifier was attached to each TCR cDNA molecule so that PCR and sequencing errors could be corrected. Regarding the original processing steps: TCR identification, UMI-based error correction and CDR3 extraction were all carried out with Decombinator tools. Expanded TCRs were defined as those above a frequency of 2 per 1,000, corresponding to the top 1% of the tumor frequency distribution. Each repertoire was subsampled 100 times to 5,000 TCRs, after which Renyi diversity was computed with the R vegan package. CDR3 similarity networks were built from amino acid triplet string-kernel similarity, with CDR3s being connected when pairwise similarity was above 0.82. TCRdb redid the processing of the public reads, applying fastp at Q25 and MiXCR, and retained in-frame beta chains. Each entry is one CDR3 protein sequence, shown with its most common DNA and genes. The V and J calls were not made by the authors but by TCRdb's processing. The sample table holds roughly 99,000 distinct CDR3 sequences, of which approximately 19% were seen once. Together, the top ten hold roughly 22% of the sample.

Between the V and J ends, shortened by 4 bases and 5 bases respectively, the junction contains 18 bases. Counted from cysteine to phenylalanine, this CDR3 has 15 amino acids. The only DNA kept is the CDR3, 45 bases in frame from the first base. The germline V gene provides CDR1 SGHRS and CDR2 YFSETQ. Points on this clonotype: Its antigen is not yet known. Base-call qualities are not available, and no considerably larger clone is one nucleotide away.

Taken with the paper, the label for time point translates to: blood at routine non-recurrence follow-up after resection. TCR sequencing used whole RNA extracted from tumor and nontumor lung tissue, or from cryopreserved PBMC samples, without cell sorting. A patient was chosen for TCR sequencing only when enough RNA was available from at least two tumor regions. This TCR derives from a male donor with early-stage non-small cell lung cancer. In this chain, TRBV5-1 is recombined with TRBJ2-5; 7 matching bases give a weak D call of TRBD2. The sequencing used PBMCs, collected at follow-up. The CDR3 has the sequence CASSPHPGGAETQYF. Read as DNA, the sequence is TGCGCCAGCAGCCCACATCCGGGGGGCGCGGAGACCCAGTACTTC.